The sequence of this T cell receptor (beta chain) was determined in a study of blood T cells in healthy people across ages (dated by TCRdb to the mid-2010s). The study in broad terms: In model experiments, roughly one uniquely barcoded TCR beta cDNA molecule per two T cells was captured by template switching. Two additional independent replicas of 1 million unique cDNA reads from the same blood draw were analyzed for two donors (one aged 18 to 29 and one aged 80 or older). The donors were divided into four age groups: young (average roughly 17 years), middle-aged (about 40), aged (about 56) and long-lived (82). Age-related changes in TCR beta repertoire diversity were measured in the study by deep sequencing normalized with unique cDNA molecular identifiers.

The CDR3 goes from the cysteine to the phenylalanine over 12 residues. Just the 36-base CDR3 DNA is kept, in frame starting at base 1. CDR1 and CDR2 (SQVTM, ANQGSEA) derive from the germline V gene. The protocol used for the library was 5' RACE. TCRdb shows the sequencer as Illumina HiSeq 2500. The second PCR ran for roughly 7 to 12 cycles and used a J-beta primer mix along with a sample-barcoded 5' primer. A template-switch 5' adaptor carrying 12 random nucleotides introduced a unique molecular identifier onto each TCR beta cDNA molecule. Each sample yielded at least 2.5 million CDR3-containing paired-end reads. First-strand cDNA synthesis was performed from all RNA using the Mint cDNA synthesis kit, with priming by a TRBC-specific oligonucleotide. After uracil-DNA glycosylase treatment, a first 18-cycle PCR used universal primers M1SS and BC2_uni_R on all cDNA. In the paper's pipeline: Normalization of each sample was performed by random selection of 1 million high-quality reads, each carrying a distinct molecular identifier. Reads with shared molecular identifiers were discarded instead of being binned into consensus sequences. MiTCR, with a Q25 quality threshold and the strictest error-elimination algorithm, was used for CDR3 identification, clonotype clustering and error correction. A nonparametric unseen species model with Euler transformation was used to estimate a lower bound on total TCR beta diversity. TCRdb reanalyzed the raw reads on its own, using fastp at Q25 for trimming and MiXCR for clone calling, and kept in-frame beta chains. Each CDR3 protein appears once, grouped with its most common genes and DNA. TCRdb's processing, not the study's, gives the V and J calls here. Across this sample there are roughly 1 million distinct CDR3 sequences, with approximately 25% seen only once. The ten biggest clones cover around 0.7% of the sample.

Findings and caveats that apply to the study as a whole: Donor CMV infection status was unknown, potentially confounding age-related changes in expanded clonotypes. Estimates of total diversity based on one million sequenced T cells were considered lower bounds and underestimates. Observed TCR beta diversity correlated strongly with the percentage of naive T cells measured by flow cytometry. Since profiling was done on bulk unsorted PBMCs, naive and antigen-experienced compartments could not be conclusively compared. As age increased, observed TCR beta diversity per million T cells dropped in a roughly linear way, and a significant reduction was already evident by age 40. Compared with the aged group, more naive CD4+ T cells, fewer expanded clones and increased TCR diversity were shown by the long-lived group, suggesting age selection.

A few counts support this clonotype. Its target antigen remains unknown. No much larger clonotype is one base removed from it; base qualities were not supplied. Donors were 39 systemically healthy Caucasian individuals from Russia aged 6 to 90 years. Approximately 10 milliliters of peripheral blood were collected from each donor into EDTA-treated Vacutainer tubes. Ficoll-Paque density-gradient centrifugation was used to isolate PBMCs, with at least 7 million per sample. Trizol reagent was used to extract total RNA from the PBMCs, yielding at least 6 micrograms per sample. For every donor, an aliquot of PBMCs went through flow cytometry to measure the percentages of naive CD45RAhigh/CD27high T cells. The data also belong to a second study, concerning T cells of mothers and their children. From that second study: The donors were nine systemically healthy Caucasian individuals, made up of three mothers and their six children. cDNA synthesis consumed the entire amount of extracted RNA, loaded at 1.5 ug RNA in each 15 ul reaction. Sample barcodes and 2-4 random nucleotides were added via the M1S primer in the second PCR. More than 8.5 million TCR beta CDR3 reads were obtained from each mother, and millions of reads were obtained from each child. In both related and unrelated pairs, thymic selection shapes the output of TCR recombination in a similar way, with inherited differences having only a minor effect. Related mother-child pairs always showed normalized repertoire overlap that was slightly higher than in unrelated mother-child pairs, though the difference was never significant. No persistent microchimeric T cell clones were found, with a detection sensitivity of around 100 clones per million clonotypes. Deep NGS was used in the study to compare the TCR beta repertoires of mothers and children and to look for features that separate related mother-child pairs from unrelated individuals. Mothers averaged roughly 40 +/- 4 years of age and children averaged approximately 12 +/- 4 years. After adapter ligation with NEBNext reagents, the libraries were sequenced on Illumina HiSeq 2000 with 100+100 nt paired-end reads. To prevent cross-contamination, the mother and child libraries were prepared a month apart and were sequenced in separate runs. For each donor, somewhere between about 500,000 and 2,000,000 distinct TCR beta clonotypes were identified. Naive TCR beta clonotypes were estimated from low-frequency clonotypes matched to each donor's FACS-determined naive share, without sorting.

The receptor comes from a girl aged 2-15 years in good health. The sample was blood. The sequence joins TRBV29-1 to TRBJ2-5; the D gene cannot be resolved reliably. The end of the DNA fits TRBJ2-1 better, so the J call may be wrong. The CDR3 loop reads CSVPRTYNEQFF. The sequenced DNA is TGCAGCGTTCCCAGAACCTACAATGAGCAGTTCTTC.